One sample yielded the 8 T cell receptor beta chains listed below, sequenced in a study of Ad26.COV2.S vaccination and SARS-CoV-2 variants. TCRdb's copy holds only in-frame clones and misses some; the assay was immunoSEQ multiplex PCR. The data contain some 450,000 clones, less than 95% of them singletons. Regarding treatment: around 19 received Ad26.COV2.S at low or high dose, single or two shots; roughly five received placebo; per-sample allocation not given. The investigators took samples on day 63 after the first vaccine or placebo injection. The sequencing used peripheral blood, collected in a trial of Ad26.COV2.S vaccine versus placebo. The receptor set was obtained from a person aged 18-60 years who received the Ad26.COV2.S COVID-19 vaccine or a placebo.

The chain is built from TRBV7-9 and TRBJ2-3; no firm D call. The length of the CDR3 is 15 residues. Between the trimmed V and J ends, which lost 1 base and 0 bases, there was a span of 8 bases. Germline CDR1 SEHNR, CDR2 FQNEAQ (reference sequence). The CDR3 bases are TGTGCCAGCAGCTTAGGGGGATTCAGCACAGATACGCAGTATTTT. It codes for CASSLGGFSTDTQYF.

The V gene is TRBV11-2, the J gene TRBJ2-1; D is perhaps TRBD1 or TRBD2 (6 bases each). Germline CDR1 and CDR2: SGHAT and FQNNGV. Trimming cost V 5 bases and J 1 base, with 18 bases left between them. The CDR3 runs 17 residues. The CDR3 region has the DNA TGTGCCAGCAGCCTGGGGGCTAGGGGGGCTTCCTACAATGAGCAGTTCTTC. It yields the protein CASSLGARGASYNEQFF.

This chain joins TRBV7-9 and TRBJ2-3; the D gene is possibly TRBD2 (5 bases). Trimming left V 7 bases short and J 0 bases short, with 20 bases between. CDR3 length: 17 amino acids. Germline V gene sequence: CDR1 SEHNR, CDR2 FQNEAQ (reference sequence). CDR3 DNA: TGTGCCAGCATGAGGTCGTGGGGAGTAACTAGCACAGATACGCAGTATTTT. It encodes CASMRSWGVTSTDTQYF.

V and J are TRBV19 and TRBJ2-5, with 10 bases fitting TRBD2. V shed 5 bases, J shed 5 bases, and the junction held 8 bases outside the gene matches. Looked up from germline, CDR1 is LNHDA and CDR2 is SQIVND (reference sequence). The CDR3 is 15 amino acids. For the CDR3, the DNA is TGTGCCAGTAGTTCGAGCGGGAGGGCCTATGAGACCCAGTACTTC. Translation: CASSSSGRAYETQYF.

The chain uses TRBV5-1 and TRBJ2-2; 10 bases line up with TRBD2. Looked up from germline, CDR1 is SGHRS and CDR2 is YFSETQ. The CDR3 is 17 residues long. V gave up 0 bases and J gave up 4 bases; unmatched junction bases: 6. This CDR3 reads CASSLAGLAETTGELFF. In DNA form, the CDR3 reads TGCGCCAGCAGCTTGGCCGGACTAGCGGAAACCACCGGGGAGCTGTTTTTT.

This rearrangement joins TRBV18 to TRBJ2-6, with D perhaps being TRBD1 or TRBD2 (5 bases each). Germline V gene lookup returns CDR1 KGHSH and CDR2 LQKENI. The CDR3 runs 17 residues. Trimming removed 6 bases at V and 0 bases at J, with 15 bases between. CDR3 coding DNA: TGTGCCAGCTCGACCGTGGGACCGAACTCTGGGGCCAACGTCCTGACTTTC. Encoded protein: CASSTVGPNSGANVLTF. The whole variable domain, filled in from reference TRBV18 and TRBJ2-6, reads NAGVMQNPRHLVRRRGQEARLRCSPMKGHSHVYWYRQLPEEGLKFMVYLQKENIIDESGMPKERFSAEFPKEGPSILRIQQVVRGDSAAYFCASSTVGPNSGANVLTFGAGSRLTVL.

The V and J genes are TRBV5-6 and TRBJ1-6; 10 bases fit TRBD1. The junction had 5 bases not matched to a gene; V was cut back by 4 bases and J by 10 bases. CDR1 is SGHDT and CDR2 is YYEEEE in the germline V gene. The CDR3 runs 14 residues. CDR3 DNA sequence: TGTGCCAGCAGCACCGGACAGGGGGGGTCACCCCTCCACTTT. Residues: CASSTGQGGSPLHF.

CDR3 coding DNA: TGTGCCAGCAGTTTAAGGTGGAAGCCCCAGCATTTT. This translates into CASSLRWKPQHF. This sequence joins TRBV12-3 or TRBV12-4 and TRBJ1-5; D is unresolved. CDR3 length: 12 amino acids. Trimming stripped 2 bases from V and 8 bases from J, with 7 bases between.